This is a list of T cell receptor beta chains from one sample in a study of T cells after yellow fever vaccination. Via MiXCR, TCRdb re-called the 5' RACE reads, giving one row per CDR3 protein. The sample records 620,000 or so distinct CDR3 sequences, roughly a sixth being singletons. The specimen comprised PBMCs, sampled less than 6 days after the first yellow fever vaccination. All receptors derive from a man younger than 30 who received the YFV17D yellow fever vaccine. Each CDR3 is given with its conserved first and last residue. A D gene is named only where the DNA matches it firmly. Only part of the rows carry a size: once, few, many, or a class if the clone is expanded.

TRBJ1-2 few TRBV27 NA TGTGCCAGCTTCGGGGCCGGAAAGGGTACCTTATATGGCTACACCTTC CASFGAGKGTLYGYTF
TRBJ1-6 NA TRBV12-3/TRBV12-4 NA TGTGCCAGCAGTGGACAGAATAATTCACCCCTCCACTTT CASSGQNNSPLHF
TRBJ2-1 NA TRBV6-1 TRBD2 TGTGCCAGCAGTGTGACTAGCGGGTTAAGCTCCTACAATGAGCAGTTCTTC CASSVTSGLSSYNEQFF
TRBJ1-5 NA TRBV4-3 NA TGCGCCAGCAGCCAAGAAAGTAACCAGGCAGGGTTATGGCCCCAGCATTTT CASSQESNQAGLWPQHF
TRBJ2-2 few TRBV9 NA TGTGCCAGCAGCGTAAAGAGGACCGGGGAGCTGTTTTTT CASSVKRTGELFF
TRBJ2-5 many TRBV12-3/TRBV12-4 NA TGTGCCAGCAGTTTGGTGGCGGAGACCCAGTACTTC CASSLVAETQYF
TRBJ1-3 NA TRBV6-5 NA TGTGCCAGCAGTTACTTCTCCCCCAGCTCTGGAAACACCATATATTTT CASSYFSPSSGNTIYF
TRBJ2-5 NA TRBV7-6 TRBD1 TGTGCCAGCAGCTCCGTGCCCCCCTGGGACAGTCCTCAAGAGACCCAGTACTTC CASSSVPPWDSPQETQYF
TRBJ2-2 many TRBV7-3 TRBD1 TGTGCCAGCAGTCACCGACAGGGACCAGACACCGGGGAGCTGTTTTTT CASSHRQGPDTGELFF
TRBJ2-7 NA TRBV27 TRBD2 TGTGCCAGCAGTCCGGGACTAGCGAAGTTAGGTGTTGTCCACGAGCAGTACTTC CASSPGLAKLGVVHEQYF
TRBJ2-1 few TRBV18 TRBD1 TGTGCCAGCTCACCAACGGGACAGGGCAACCGGGTAAGGCAGTTCTTC CASSPTGQGNRVRQFF
TRBJ2-5 NA TRBV3-1 NA TGTGCCAGCAGCCAAGAACTGGGGATGGGTTTTCAAGAGACCCAGTACTTC CASSQELGMGFQETQYF
TRBJ1-2 NA TRBV6-5 NA TGTGCCAGCAGTTTCCGTGGTCCCCAACAGGGATCCTATGGCTACACCTTC CASSFRGPQQGSYGYTF
TRBJ2-3 few TRBV5-4 NA TGTGCCAGCAGCGGGGGACTGTCGCGCACAGATACGCAGTATTTT CASSGGLSRTDTQYF
TRBJ2-1 few TRBV10-3 NA TGTGCCATCAGTGGACGTAGCGGTCAAATCAATGAGCAGTTCTTC CAISGRSGQINEQFF
TRBJ1-5 few TRBV7-9 TRBD1 TGTGCCAGCAGCAGTGGCGACAGGGGGACTCAGCCCCAGCATTTT CASSSGDRGTQPQHF
TRBJ1-4 NA TRBV5-1 TRBD1 TGCGCCAGCAGCCCCACGACAGGGGGCAGCGAAAAACTGTTTTTT CASSPTTGGSEKLFF
TRBJ2-7 few TRBV20-1 TRBD1 TGCAGTGCTGTTGGGACAGGGCCCAACCCCTACGAGCAGTACTTC CSAVGTGPNPYEQYF
TRBJ2-5 NA TRBV11-1 NA TGTGCCAGCAGCTCCCTTGGGACCCCCGCAGTGCGCCAGTACTTC CASSSLGTPAVRQYF
TRBJ1-1 NA TRBV11-2 NA TGTGCCAGCAGCTTGAGGACAGCTTCCCAGGTGGCTTTCTTT CASSLRTASQVAFF
TRBJ1-3 NA TRBV6-5 NA TGTGCCAGCAGTTACCTTATGGGGACTGGAAACACCATATATTTT CASSYLMGTGNTIYF
TRBJ2-2 few TRBV7-6 TRBD1 TGTGCCAGCAGCTTAATGGAAGGGGGCCCCGGGGAGCTGTTTTTT CASSLMEGGPGELFF